These T cell receptor beta chains were read from a single sample in a study of cytomegalovirus exposure and HLA in healthy donors. Profiled with immunoSEQ multiplex PCR; TCRdb holds only in-frame clones, not every one. This repertoire shows 95,000 to 100,000 clones, approximately 89% found once; its top ten account for about 3.9%. The sample taken for sequencing was PBMCs. The receptor source for this set is a man aged 25-40 years in good health and CMV-seronegative. Both conserved end residues are part of each CDR3. The D gene is left open where the match is weak. The size of a clone is reported for some rows only, either as once, few or many, or as a class for expanded clones.

d_call | j_call | v_call | clone_size | cdr3_nt | cdr3_aa
- | TRBJ2-7 | TRBV6-5 | - | TGTGCCAGCAGACCGGGGCTAGCGCGTTCCTACGAGCAGTACTTC | CASRPGLARSYEQYF
TRBD2 | TRBJ2-3 | TRBV9 | - | TGTGCCAGCAGCCCCGGGAACATAGCGGGGGGGGCCATGTATTTT | CASSPGNIAGGAMYF
- | TRBJ2-7 | TRBV30 | - | TGTGCCTGGACCGTGGGGCAACTCTCCTACGAGCAGTACTTC | CAWTVGQLSYEQYF
- | TRBJ2-7 | TRBV2 | - | TGTGCCAGCACCCAAGGGGCTAGCGAGCAGTACTTC | CASTQGASEQYF
TRBD2 | TRBJ2-7 | TRBV7-6 | - | TGTGCCAGCAGCTTATTCCCACTAGCGGGGTTCTACGAGCAGTACTTC | CASSLFPLAGFYEQYF
- | TRBJ2-5 | TRBV27 | once | TGTGCCAGCAGTTTATCTTGGGAGTTCGGAAAGACCCAGTACTTC | CASSLSWEFGKTQYF
TRBD1 | TRBJ2-7 | TRBV30 | - | TGTGCCTGGAGTGTAGGGCCCGACAGGGGCTTC | CAWSVGPDRGF
- | TRBJ1-2 | TRBV7-6 | - | TGTGCCAGCAGCTTAGGAGGTAGAGGGGGGGCCGCTGGAAACTATGGCTACACCTTC | CASSLGGRGGAAGNYGYTF
TRBD1 | TRBJ2-5 | TRBV7-2 | - | TGTGCCAGCAGCTTATTCCCCCGACAGGGTATACGGGAGACCCAGTACTTC | CASSLFPRQGIRETQYF
TRBD1 | TRBJ1-2 | TRBV20-1 | - | TGCAGTGCTAGTAGGGACAGGGACTACACCTTC | CSASRDRDYTF
- | TRBJ2-7 | TRBV30 | - | TGTGCCTGGAGTGTACTAGGACGGGATTACGAGCAGTACTTC | CAWSVLGRDYEQYF
- | TRBJ1-5 | TRBV6-1 | - | TGTGCCAGCAGTGAAGGGGGCTTTGCGCCCCAGCATTTT | CASSEGGFAPQHF
- | TRBJ1-1 | TRBV30 | once | TGTGCCCTCAATCCGGGGGAGACTGAAGCTTTCTTT | CALNPGETEAFF
- | TRBJ2-7 | TRBV27 | - | TGTGCCAGCAGTCTCTCAAAGACAGCCGGTCAGTACTTC | CASSLSKTAGQYF
TRBD1 | TRBJ1-3 | TRBV30 | - | TGTGCCTGGAGCGCCCTGGACAGGGCGTATATAGGAAACACCATATATTTT | CAWSALDRAYIGNTIYF
- | TRBJ2-1 | TRBV10-2 | - | TGCGCCAGCACCTTACAGGGTGGGGATGAGCAGTTCTTC | CASTLQGGDEQFF
TRBD2 | TRBJ2-7 | TRBV27 | - | TGTGCCAGCAGCCTTGCAGGGAGGGACGAGCAGTACTTC | CASSLAGRDEQYF
- | TRBJ1-5 | TRBV7-9 | - | TGTGCCAGCAGCTTTGCAGAAGATCAGCCCCAGCATTTT | CASSFAEDQPQHF
TRBD1 | TRBJ2-3 | TRBV7-3 | - | TGTGCCAGCAGCTCACAGGGGGTCACAGATACGCAGTATTTT | CASSSQGVTDTQYF
- | TRBJ2-1 | TRBV6-1 | - | TGTGCCAGCAGGGAAGAGCAGGGAATTTGGGACAATGAGCAGTTCTTC | CASREEQGIWDNEQFF
TRBD1 | TRBJ1-4 | TRBV5-8 | once | TGTGCCAGCAGCTTGTTTGGGACAGGGGGCTTCACCCTCGAAAAACTGTTTTTT | CASSLFGTGGFTLEKLFF
- | TRBJ1-3 | TRBV7-9 | - | TGTGCCAGCAGCCCATCGAGCTCTGGAAACACCATATATTTT | CASSPSSSGNTIYF
- | TRBJ2-1 | TRBV10-3 | - | TGTGCCATCATGTCGGACAATGAGCAGTTCTTC | CAIMSDNEQFF
TRBD1 | TRBJ2-7 | TRBV5-6 | - | TGTGCCAGCAGCTCTACGGGACAGGGTACTTACGAGCAGTACTTC | CASSSTGQGTYEQYF
TRBD1 | TRBJ2-7 | TRBV11-2 | once | TGTGCCAGCAGCATGGACAGGCAATCCTACGAGCAGTACTTC | CASSMDRQSYEQYF
- | TRBJ2-7 | TRBV5-1 | - | TGCGCCAGCAGCTTGGAGTTTGCCGGCGGCGAGCAGTACTTC | CASSLEFAGGEQYF
- | TRBJ2-7 | TRBV2 | - | TGTGCCGGGCGACGACAGGCCAACTACGAGCAGTACTTC | CAGRRQANYEQYF
TRBD2 | TRBJ2-7 | TRBV10-3 | - | TGTGCCACCACGGGCGGCAGCGGGACTACCAGATCCTACGAGCAGTACTTC | CATTGGSGTTRSYEQYF
- | TRBJ2-5 | TRBV29-1 | - | TGCAGCGTGGGATACCGGGGTCTACTTATCGAACCACGACACAAAAAAGAGACCCAGTACTTC | CSVGYRGLLIEPRHKKETQYF
TRBD1 | TRBJ2-5 | TRBV6-5 | few | TGTGCCAGCACCCCAAGGGACAGTCAAGAGACCCAGTACTTC | CASTPRDSQETQYF
TRBD1 | TRBJ2-7 | TRBV2 | - | TGTGCCAGCACCCGACAGGGTCCTAACTCCTACGAGCAGTACTTC | CASTRQGPNSYEQYF
- | TRBJ2-5 | TRBV5-1 | few | TGCGCCAGCAGCTCAGGTGGTTACCAAGAGACCCAGTACTTC | CASSSGGYQETQYF
- | TRBJ2-1 | TRBV7-2 | - | TGTGCCAGCGGGCCATCGCGGGGCAATGAGCAGTTCTTC | CASGPSRGNEQFF
TRBD2 | TRBJ2-1 | TRBV9 | - | TGTGCCAGCAGCATACTAGCGGGGGGCCTCTCCTACAATGAGCAGTTCTTC | CASSILAGGLSYNEQFF
TRBD2 | TRBJ2-3 | TRBV7-8 | - | TGTGCCAGCAGCCCCATAGCGGGTCGCACAGATACGCAGTATTTT | CASSPIAGRTDTQYF
- | TRBJ2-4 | TRBV4-1 | once | TGCGCCAGCAGACAGGGCCGCCAAAGGGACAACATTCAGTACTTC | CASRQGRQRDNIQYF
- | TRBJ2-7 | TRBV9 | - | TGTGCCAGCAGCGGGTCCGGCTACGAGCAGTACTTC | CASSGSGYEQYF
- | TRBJ1-1 | TRBV7-2 | once | TGTGCCAGCACCAGGGGCGTGAACACTGAAGCTTTCTTT | CASTRGVNTEAFF